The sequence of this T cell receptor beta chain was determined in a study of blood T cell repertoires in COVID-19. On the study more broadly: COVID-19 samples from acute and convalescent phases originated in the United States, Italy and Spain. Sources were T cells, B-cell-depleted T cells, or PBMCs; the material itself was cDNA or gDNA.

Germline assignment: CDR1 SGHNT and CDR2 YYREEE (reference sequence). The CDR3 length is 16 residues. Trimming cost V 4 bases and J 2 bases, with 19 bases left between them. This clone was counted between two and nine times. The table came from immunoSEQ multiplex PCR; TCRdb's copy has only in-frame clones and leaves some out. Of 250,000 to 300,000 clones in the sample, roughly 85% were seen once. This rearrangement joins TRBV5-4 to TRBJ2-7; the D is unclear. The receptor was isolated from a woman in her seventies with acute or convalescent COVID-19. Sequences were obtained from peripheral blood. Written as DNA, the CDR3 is TGTGCCAGCAGCCCCCCTGGGCGCAACAATCCCTACGAGCAGTACTTC. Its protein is CASSPPGRNNPYEQYF.